The 31 T cell receptor beta chains below come from one sample, sequenced in a study of blood T cell repertoires in COVID-19. TCRdb's table, derived via immunoSEQ multiplex PCR, lists solely in-frame clones and lacks some. The sample comprises 150,000 or so clones, about four fifths of which are singletons, and 9.5% to 11% rests with the top ten. What was sequenced was peripheral blood. The receptors shown here come from a man in his fifties or sixties with active or convalescent COVID-19.

This chain links TRBV6-5 with TRBJ1-3; no firm D call. The germline V gene encodes CDR1 MNHEY and CDR2 SVGAGI. V lost 10 bases and J lost 7, with 14 bases in between. The CDR3 is 12 residues long. In DNA form, the CDR3 reads TGTGCCAACGGAGCAAGTGGGAACACCATATATTTT. Translated: CANGASGNTIYF.

The genes are TRBV7-2 and TRBJ2-1; 7 nucleotides align to TRBD1. Germline trimming cut 5 bases from V and 2 bases from J; bases unmatched to any gene: 3. The V gene's germline CDR1 is SGHTA and CDR2 FQGNSA. This CDR3 has 14 residues. CDR3: CASSPGQAYNEQFF. For the CDR3, the DNA is TGTGCCAGCAGCCCCGGACAGGCCTACAATGAGCAGTTCTTC.

This chain connects TRBV6-1 to TRBJ1-3; maybe TRBD1 (6 bases). Germline V gene lookup returns CDR1 MNHNS and CDR2 SASEGT. The CDR3 contains 15 residues. Trimming removed 1 base at V and 1 base at J, with 8 bases between. The CDR3 coding sequence is TGTGCCAGCAGTGAAGAAACAGGGTCTGGAAACACCATATATTTT. It specifies CASSEETGSGNTIYF.

This chain links TRBV19 with TRBJ2-4; a possible D gene is TRBD1 (6 bases). Trimming took off 4 bases at V and 3 bases at J, with 10 bases between the two ends. In germline, CDR1 is LNHDA, CDR2 SQIVND (reference sequence). This CDR3 spans 14 amino acids. In DNA, the CDR3 is TGTGCCAGTAGTACAGGGGAAGTCAAAAACATTCAGTACTTC. Encoded protein: CASSTGEVKNIQYF.

V is TRBV2 and J is TRBJ1-5, with D tentatively TRBD1 (6 bases). V was shortened by 2 bases and J by 4 bases, with 9 bases between the two germline ends. The CDR3 contains 14 residues. Germline-derived CDR1 and CDR2 are SNHLY and FYNNEI. In DNA, the CDR3 is TGTGCCAGCAGTGAAAGGGGGGGGAATCAGCCCCAGCATTTT. Translating gives CASSERGGNQPQHF.

This clone appeared once. V and J are TRBV6-1 and TRBJ1-5; D possibly corresponds to TRBD1 (5 bases). The CDR3 totals 15 residues. Per the germline V gene, CDR1 is MNHNS and CDR2 is SASEGT. V was trimmed by 1 base and J by 4 bases, leaving 11 bases between them. CDR3 in amino acids: CASSEEHRMNQPQHF. CDR3 nucleotides: TGTGCCAGCAGTGAAGAACACAGGATGAATCAGCCCCAGCATTTT.

This clone has ten or more counts. The J gene is TRBJ2-1, the V gene TRBV11-2; TRBD2 aligns across 9 bases. V was pared by 2 bases and J by 4 bases, with 3 bases of the junction left unmatched. This CDR3 spans 15 amino acids. Germline V gene lookup returns CDR1 SGHAT and CDR2 FQNNGV. CDR3 coding DNA: TGTGCCAGCAGCTTAAGTAGCGGGGGATACAATGAGCAGTTCTTC. As protein: CASSLSSGGYNEQFF.

The V and J genes are TRBV5-5 and TRBJ2-1; 11 bases align to TRBD2. CDR3 length: 15 residues. Per the germline V gene, CDR1 is SGHKS and CDR2 is YYEKEE (reference sequence). The V and J ends lost 4 bases and 4 bases, in that order; junction bases with no gene match: 4. The CDR3 is CASSMGLAVYNEQFF. CDR3 bases: TGTGCCAGCAGCATGGGACTAGCGGTTTACAATGAGCAGTTCTTC.

For this clone: An end of the junction differs from the germline gene, which may be a read error. This sequence joins TRBV10-3 and TRBJ1-5; no clear D. The germline gives CDR1 ENHRY, CDR2 SYGVKD. The CDR3 has 9 residues. This chain's CDR3 is CAISEVEVF. The CDR3 DNA follows: TGTGCCATCAGTGAGGTGGAGGTGTTT.

V is TRBV5-6 and J is TRBJ1-1; the D gene is possibly TRBD1 (5 bases). The CDR3 runs to 15 residues. Germline V gene data show CDR1 as SGHDT and CDR2 as YYEEEE. V was clipped by 1 base and J by 1 base, with 11 bases between them. CDR3 DNA sequence: TGTGCCAGCAGCTTGTTGGGACTCCAGAACACTGAAGCTTTCTTT. It encodes CASSLLGLQNTEAFF.

The chain links TRBV10-1 to TRBJ1-5; D is unresolved. This CDR3 contains 18 residues. Germline assignment: CDR1 WNHNN and CDR2 SYGVQD (reference sequence). V shed 0 bases and J shed 1 base, with 16 bases lying between them. CDR3 protein: CASSESRQYGPSNQPQHF. The CDR3 region has the DNA TGCGCCAGCAGTGAGTCCCGCCAGTATGGGCCCAGCAATCAGCCCCAGCATTTT.

This chain uses TRBV4-1 with TRBJ1-2, with 10 nucleotides matching TRBD1. V dropped 1 base and J dropped 8; count of bases not matched to a gene: 10. Germline lookup yields CDR1 MGHRA and CDR2 YSYEKL. The CDR3 spans 16 residues. The CDR3 reads CASSQGDPGQGSGYTF. In nucleotides, the CDR3 is TGCGCCAGCAGCCAAGGAGACCCGGGACAGGGGTCAGGCTACACCTTC.

The chain uses TRBV7-9 and TRBJ2-3, with 12 bases matching TRBD2. CDR1 is SEHNR and CDR2 is FQNEAQ in the germline V gene (reference sequence). Losses at the gene ends were 3 bases for V and 4 bases for J; bases not matched to a gene: 2. The length of the CDR3 is 15 residues. The CDR3 DNA is TGTGCCAGCAGCTTTAGGACTAGCGGGGCAGATACGCAGTATTTT. Translating it yields CASSFRTSGADTQYF.

The chain combines TRBV5-5 with TRBJ1-4, with D hard to call. The CDR3 has 16 residues. The germline V gene has CDR1 SGHKS and CDR2 YYEKEE (reference sequence). The V gene lost 1 base and the J gene lost 0 bases, with 10 bases spanning the gap. Here the CDR3 DNA reads TGTGCCAGCAGCTTGACTTCGGGGTCAACTAATGAAAAACTGTTTTTT. It translates to CASSLTSGSTNEKLFF.

This chain connects TRBV28 to TRBJ2-7, with 10 bases lining up with TRBD2. This CDR3 has 12 residues. CDR1 is MDHEN and CDR2 is SYDVKM in the germline V gene. After removal of 10 bases from V and 3 bases from J, the junction contained 3 bases not matched to a gene. The CDR3, as DNA: TGTGCCACCTTAGCGGGAGGCTACGAGCAGTACTTC. The encoded protein is CATLAGGYEQYF.

The V gene is TRBV18, the J gene TRBJ2-3; 7 nucleotides agree with TRBD2. This CDR3 contains 18 residues. V dropped 2 bases and J dropped 0; count of bases not matched to a gene: 11. Germline V gene data show CDR1 as KGHSH and CDR2 as LQKENI. DNA of the CDR3: TGTGCCAGCTCACCAAGTTCGGGGGGACCCACTAGCACAGATACGCAGTATTTT. Translated, it gives CASSPSSGGPTSTDTQYF.

V usage is TRBV10-2 and J usage is TRBJ1-2, with 9 nucleotides matching TRBD1. J gave up 5 bases and V 10 bases, and 8 bases lay outside the gene matches. In germline, CDR1 is WSHSY, CDR2 SAAADI. The CDR3 extends over 13 amino acids. Here the CDR3 DNA reads TGCGCCACCTTGGACAGGGGAGTTTATGGCTACACCTTC. Translation: CATLDRGVYGYTF.

V usage is TRBV5-6 and J usage is TRBJ1-4; TRBD1 matches 7 bases. The CDR3 sequence is 14 residues long. Germline CDR1 SGHDT, CDR2 YYEEEE. Losses at the gene ends were 3 bases for V and 2 bases for J; bases not matched to a gene: 1. The CDR3 DNA sequence: TGTGCCAGCAGCTCGGGACAGACTAATGAAAAACTGTTTTTT. Its protein product is CASSSGQTNEKLFF.

The rearrangement links TRBV10-2 to TRBJ2-2; D possibly corresponds to TRBD1 (7 bases). This CDR3 contains 13 residues. V dropped 8 bases and J dropped 6 bases, with 13 bases sitting between them. The germline V gene has CDR1 WSHSY and CDR2 SAAADI. CDR3 sequence: CASEQGGPGELFF. In DNA form, the CDR3 reads TGCGCCAGCGAGCAGGGGGGCCCCGGGGAGCTGTTTTTT.

V and J are TRBV11-2 and TRBJ2-4, with TRBD1 identical over 7 bases. The V and J ends lost 0 bases and 9 bases, in that order; junction bases with no gene match: 17. Per the germline V gene, CDR1 is SGHAT and CDR2 is FQNNGV. The CDR3 is 18 amino acids. CDR3: CASSLEPPRGTFPTIQYF. The DNA of the CDR3 is TGTGCCAGCAGCTTAGAACCCCCCAGGGGGACCTTTCCCACCATTCAGTACTTC.

The chain employs TRBV11-2 and TRBJ1-6, with TRBD1 as a possible D gene (5 bases). CDR1 and CDR2 from the germline V gene are SGHAT and FQNNGV. The CDR3 runs 17 residues. V lost 1 base, J lost 0 bases, and 10 bases lay in between. As DNA, the CDR3 is TGTGCCAGCAGCTTAGCCGGGGGGAGCTCCTATAATTCACCCCTCCACTTT. It translates to CASSLAGGSSYNSPLHF.

V usage is TRBV29-1 and J usage is TRBJ2-5; the match to TRBD1 covers 7 bases. CDR1 and CDR2 from the germline V gene are SQVTM and ANQGSEA. The junction had 2 bases not matched to a gene; V was cut back by 7 bases and J by 3 bases. The CDR3 is 11 amino acids. The CDR3 DNA is TGCAGCGCTGGGACAGAAGAGACCCAGTACTTC. This codes for CSAGTEETQYF. Full variable domain (missing parts from reference TRBV29-1 and TRBJ2-5): SAVISQKPSRDICQRGTSLTIQCQVDSQVTMMFWYRQQPGQSLTLIATANQGSEATYESGFVIDKFPISRPNLTFSTLTVSNMSPEDSSIYLCSAGTEETQYFGPGTRLLVL.

V is TRBV5-5 and J is TRBJ2-3, with a possible D match to TRBD2 (6 bases). The CDR3 covers 17 residues. The ends were cut back, 4 bases at V and 0 bases at J, with 18 bases in the middle. Germline CDR1 SGHKS, CDR2 YYEKEE (reference sequence). CDR3 bases: TGTGCCAGCAGCCCCCGGAGGGTTGGGGGTAGCACAGATACGCAGTATTTT. Translating it yields CASSPRRVGGSTDTQYF. Full variable domain (outside the CDR3, taken from reference TRBV5-5 and TRBJ2-3): DAGVTQSPTHLIKTRGQQVTLRCSPISGHKSVSWYQQVLGQGPQFIFQYYEKEERGRGNFPDRFSARQFPNYSSELNVNALLLGDSALYLCASSPRRVGGSTDTQYFGPGTRLTVL.

This sequence joins TRBV12-3 or TRBV12-4 and TRBJ2-7; 10 nucleotides line up with TRBD1. Trimming removed 6 bases from V and 2 bases from J; junction bases left unmatched: 1. The CDR3 consists of 13 residues. The CDR3 loop is CASRGTGAYEQYF. The CDR3 nucleotides are TGTGCCAGCAGGGGGACAGGGGCCTACGAGCAGTACTTC.

CDR3 region: CASSLDKELFF. In nucleotides, the CDR3 is TGCGCCAGCAGCCTTGACAAGGAGCTGTTTTTT. The V gene is TRBV5-1, the J gene TRBJ2-2; D unresolved. The V end was cut by 4 bases, the J end by 10 bases, with 8 bases between. Per germline, CDR1 SGHRS and CDR2 YFSETQ. The CDR3 spans 11 residues. Filled out from reference TRBV5-1 and TRBJ2-2, the complete variable domain reads KAGVTQTPRYLIKTRGQQVTLSCSPISGHRSVSWYQQTPGQGLQFLFEYFSETQRNKGNFPGRFSGRQFSNSRSEMNVSTLELGDSALYLCASSLDKELFFGEGSRLTVL.

The genes are TRBV6-5 and TRBJ1-2; 7 nucleotides line up with TRBD1. There are 14 residues in the CDR3. Trimming cost V 6 bases and J 5 bases; bases outside gene matches: 9. Germline V lookup: CDR1 MNHEY, CDR2 SVGAGI. CDR3 region: CASRGRDRGYGYTF. The CDR3 DNA is TGTGCCAGCAGAGGCCGGGACAGAGGATATGGCTACACCTTC.

This chain connects TRBV18 to TRBJ1-5; 8 bases map to TRBD1. This CDR3 has 15 residues. The germline CDR1 and CDR2 sequences are KGHSH and LQKENI. V shed 6 bases and J 6 bases; nucleotides not matched to a gene: 10. The CDR3 DNA sequence: TGTGCCAGCTCCCCGGACAGGGTCGAGGTTCAGCCCCAGCATTTT. This codes for CASSPDRVEVQPQHF.

This clone showed up just a few times. The DNA of the CDR3 is TGTGCCAGTAGTATTAGTGGCTACACCTTC. This translates into CASSISGYTF. V and J are TRBV19 and TRBJ1-2; D is ambiguous. V lost 3 bases and J 7 bases, leaving 3 bases between the germline ends. The CDR3 contains 10 residues. Germline CDR1 and CDR2: LNHDA and SQIVND (reference sequence).

This clone was recorded once. The chain is built from TRBV27 and TRBJ2-4; maybe TRBD2 (5 bases). The CDR3 covers 12 residues. Looked up from germline, CDR1 is MNHEY and CDR2 is SMNVEV (reference sequence). Deletions cut 2 bases from V and 9 bases from J, with 8 bases between. CDR3 DNA sequence: TGTGCCAGCAGTTTACAGGCGGGCATTCAGTACTTC. This sequence encodes CASSLQAGIQYF.

This clone has only a few counts. V gene TRBV19 combines with J gene TRBJ1-5; the D is unclear. This CDR3 has 14 residues. Per germline, CDR1 LNHDA and CDR2 SQIVND (reference sequence). V was shortened by 4 bases and J by 3 bases, with 10 bases between the two germline ends. In nucleotides, the CDR3 is TGTGCCAGTAGTACGGCGGCCATCAATCAGCCCCAGCATTTT. The encoded protein is CASSTAAINQPQHF.

This rearrangement joins TRBV4-1 to TRBJ1-1; D call uncertain. The CDR3 totals 12 residues. Between the trimmed V and J ends, which lost 0 bases and 4 bases, there was a span of 3 bases. Germline assignment: CDR1 MGHRA and CDR2 YSYEKL. CDR3 bases: TGCGCCAGCAGCCAAGACGGCACTGAAGCTTTCTTT. Its protein is CASSQDGTEAFF.